A selection of T cell receptor beta chains follows, all from one sample in a study of blood T cell repertoires in COVID-19. TCRdb's table, derived via immunoSEQ multiplex PCR, lists solely in-frame clones and lacks some. Found here are about 220,000 clones, 65% to 90% of them singletons; the top ten hold around 2.5%. Material: peripheral blood. All receptors come from a woman in her 70s with COVID-19, enrolled during active disease. Each CDR3 is given with its conserved first and last residue. D genes are given only for firm matches. The size field is filled for only some rows; it gives once, few, many or a size class.

V	J	size	D	length	CDR3	DNA
TRBV29-1	TRBJ1-1	once	TRBD1	13	CSVATGGNTEAFF	TGCAGCGTTGCGACAGGGGGCAACACTGAAGCTTTCTTT
TRBV4-2	TRBJ2-7	once	NA	16	CASSQEKPRNSYEQYF	TGTGCCAGCAGCCAAGAGAAACCCAGGAACTCCTACGAGCAGTACTTC
TRBV28	TRBJ1-5	NA	NA	12	CASSFGPQPQHF	TGTGCCAGCAGTTTTGGGCCCCAGCCCCAGCATTTT
TRBV6-6	TRBJ1-1	NA	TRBD1	14	CASGRQGGQTEAFF	TGTGCCAGCGGCCGACAGGGGGGTCAGACTGAAGCTTTCTTT
TRBV19	TRBJ1-6	NA	NA	19	CASSEELPSRFSYNSPLHF	TGTGCCAGTAGTGAGGAACTCCCCTCAAGATTCTCCTATAATTCACCCCTCCACTTT
TRBV5-1	TRBJ2-7	once	NA	12	CASSSAGYEQYF	TGCGCCAGCAGCTCAGCGGGCTACGAGCAGTACTTC
TRBV6-4	TRBJ1-1	NA	NA	18	CASSKLPITIGGHTEAFF	TGTGCCAGCAGTAAACTGCCCATTACAATAGGGGGTCACACTGAAGCTTTCTTT
TRBV5-1	TRBJ1-2	NA	TRBD1	16	CASSTTPTGQVASYTF	TGCGCCAGCAGCACCACGCCGACAGGGCAGGTAGCTAGCTACACCTTC
TRBV19	TRBJ2-1	NA	TRBD2	15	CASKFEAGPISEQFF	TGTGCCAGTAAATTTGAAGCGGGACCAATTTCTGAGCAGTTCTTC
TRBV10-3	TRBJ2-3	NA	TRBD2	17	CAISPRTSGGVRDTQYF	TGTGCCATCAGTCCTCGGACTAGCGGGGGGGTAAGAGATACGCAGTATTTT
TRBV5-1	TRBJ2-1	NA	TRBD1	17	CASSFSRGQGAYNEQFF	TGCGCCAGCAGCTTTTCTCGTGGACAGGGGGCATACAATGAGCAGTTCTTC
TRBV7-3	TRBJ1-1	NA	TRBD1	15	CASSPPGTGLGEAFF	TGTGCCAGCAGCCCACCCGGGACAGGGTTAGGTGAAGCTTTCTTT
TRBV5-6	TRBJ1-1	NA	NA	14	CASSAVSRRTEAFF	TGTGCCAGCAGCGCCGTCAGCCGGAGAACTGAAGCTTTCTTT
TRBV7-3	TRBJ1-1	once	TRBD1	15	CASSLTGGKDTEAFF	TGTGCCAGCAGCTTGACAGGGGGCAAGGACACTGAAGCTTTCTTT
TRBV2	TRBJ2-7	NA	NA	13	CASSGQGNSEQYF	TGTGCCAGCAGTGGGCAGGGTAACTCCGAGCAGTACTTC
TRBV5-1	TRBJ1-2	NA	NA	13	CASSQNTDYGYTF	TGCGCCAGCAGCCAAAATACGGACTATGGCTACACCTTC
TRBV25-1	TRBJ2-6	NA	TRBD1	17	CASTLGTGTSGANVLTF	TGTGCCAGCACTTTAGGGACAGGGACGTCCGGGGCCAACGTCCTGACTTTC